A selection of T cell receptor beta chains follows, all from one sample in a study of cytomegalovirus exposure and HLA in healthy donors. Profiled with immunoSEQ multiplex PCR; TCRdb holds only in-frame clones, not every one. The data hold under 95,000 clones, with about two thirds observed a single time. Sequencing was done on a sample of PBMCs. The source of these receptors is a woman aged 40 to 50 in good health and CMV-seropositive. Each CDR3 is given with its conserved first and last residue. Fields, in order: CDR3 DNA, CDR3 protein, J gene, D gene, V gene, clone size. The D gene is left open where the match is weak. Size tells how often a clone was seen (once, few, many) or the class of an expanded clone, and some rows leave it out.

CDR3 DNA: TGCAGCGCCGAGGGGGGGGCCACAGATACGCAGTATTTT
CDR3 protein: CSAEGGATDTQYF
J gene: TRBJ2-3
D gene: NA
V gene: TRBV29-1
clone size: NA

CDR3 DNA: TGTGCCAGCAGCTACAGGGGCATTGATGAAAAACTGTTTTTT
CDR3 protein: CASSYRGIDEKLFF
J gene: TRBJ1-4
D gene: TRBD1
V gene: TRBV11-2
clone size: few

CDR3 DNA: TGTGCCAGCAGCTTGGGAGGAGGGGAAGGGGAAAAACTGTTTTTT
CDR3 protein: CASSLGGGEGEKLFF
J gene: TRBJ1-4
D gene: NA
V gene: TRBV11-2
clone size: NA

CDR3 DNA: TGTGCCAGCAGCCCGGGACAGGGGGGGCCCGGGGAGCTGTTTTTT
CDR3 protein: CASSPGQGGPGELFF
J gene: TRBJ2-2
D gene: TRBD1
V gene: TRBV2
clone size: NA

CDR3 DNA: TGTGCCAGCAGCGACCTAAGCACAGGAGACATGAACACTGAAGCTTTCTTT
CDR3 protein: CASSDLSTGDMNTEAFF
J gene: TRBJ1-1
D gene: NA
V gene: TRBV7-2
clone size: once

CDR3 DNA: TGTGCCAGCAGCCTAATACGGACTAGCGGGGACAACACCGGGGAGCTGTTTTTT
CDR3 protein: CASSLIRTSGDNTGELFF
J gene: TRBJ2-2
D gene: TRBD2
V gene: TRBV7-2
clone size: NA

CDR3 DNA: TGTGCCAGCAGTCGAACGGGATTCGAAAACTATGGCTACACCTTC
CDR3 protein: CASSRTGFENYGYTF
J gene: TRBJ1-2
D gene: NA
V gene: TRBV6-1
clone size: NA

CDR3 DNA: TGTGCCAGCAGCGTAGGAGGGAATAACAATCAGCCCCAGCATTTT
CDR3 protein: CASSVGGNNNQPQHF
J gene: TRBJ1-5
D gene: NA
V gene: TRBV9
clone size: NA

CDR3 DNA: TGTGCCAGCAGCTTAGGGCTAGGACAGGGGATTAATTCACCCCTCCACTTT
CDR3 protein: CASSLGLGQGINSPLHF
J gene: TRBJ1-6
D gene: TRBD1
V gene: TRBV7-2
clone size: NA

CDR3 DNA: TGTGCCAGCAGCTTCGGGCAGGGGGACACCGGGGAGCTGTTTTTT
CDR3 protein: CASSFGQGDTGELFF
J gene: TRBJ2-2
D gene: TRBD1
V gene: TRBV11-3
clone size: once

CDR3 DNA: TGTGCCAGTAGTGTTAACCGGGGAGCTGAAGCTTTCTTT
CDR3 protein: CASSVNRGAEAFF
J gene: TRBJ1-1
D gene: NA
V gene: TRBV19
clone size: NA

CDR3 DNA: TGTGCCAGCAGCTTTTCACAGGTCCAAGAGACCCAGTACTTC
CDR3 protein: CASSFSQVQETQYF
J gene: TRBJ2-5
D gene: NA
V gene: TRBV5-8
clone size: once